These 13 T cell receptor beta chains were sequenced from one sample in a study of CD8+CD57+ T cells in acquired aplastic anemia. Using genomic DNA as the template, TCR beta VDJ and CDR3 profiling was carried out. TCRdb re-analysed the reads in MiXCR, keeping a single row per CDR3 protein. The table records 300,000 or so distinct CDR3 sequences, 50% to 65% of them present only once. The patients chosen for sequencing had shown expansion of CD8+CD57+ cells (detected by flow cytometry). Material: sorted CD4+, CD8+, or CD8+CD57+ T cells (not recorded which) from PBMCs. The receptor set was obtained from a human donor with aplastic anemia.

The chain has TRBV27 and TRBJ1-5; D perhaps matches TRBD1 (6 bases). The CDR3 runs 19 residues. Germline CDR1 and CDR2: MNHEY and SMNVEV (reference sequence). The germline V and J ends were trimmed by 3 bases and 4 bases, with 25 bases remaining between them. The CDR3 bases are TGTGCCAGCAGTTTTAAAGGGGGGGCGCAGACCATTAGTAATCAGCCCCAGCATTTT. As protein: CASSFKGGAQTISNQPQHF.

This clonotype was found a few times. The chain carries TRBV7-2 and TRBJ2-7; the D gene could be TRBD1 or TRBD2 (5 bases each). Trimming shortened V by 4 bases and J by 9 bases, and 10 bases separated the two germline ends. The CDR3 is made up of 11 amino acids. The V gene's germline CDR1 is SGHTA and CDR2 FQGNSA. The CDR3, as DNA: TGTGCCAGCAGCTCGCAGGGACGGCAGTACTTC. Residues: CASSSQGRQYF. Complete variable domain (other parts from reference TRBV7-2 and TRBJ2-7): GAGVSQSPSNKVTEKGKDVELRCDPISGHTALYWYRQSLGQGLEFLIYFQGNSAPDKSGLPSDRFSAERTGGSVSTLTIQRTQQEDSAVYLCASSSQGRQYFGPGTRLTVT.

The chain couples TRBV20-1 to TRBJ1-2, with D uncertain. V lost 5 bases to trimming and J lost 8 bases, with 12 bases between them. The germline V gene has CDR1 DFQATT and CDR2 SNEGSKA (reference sequence). The length of the CDR3 is 11 residues. The CDR3: CSARQPGGYTF. CDR3 sequence (DNA): TGCAGTGCTCGACAACCTGGGGGCTACACCTTC.

This clonotype was observed a handful of times. The CDR3 DNA sequence: TGTGCCAGCAGCTTACCGGGACAGGGTAACTATGGCTACACCTTC. Its translation is CASSLPGQGNYGYTF. V usage is TRBV7-9 and J usage is TRBJ1-2; 9 bases align to TRBD1. The CDR3 extends over 15 amino acids. CDR1 and CDR2 from the germline V gene are SEHNR and FQNEAQ (reference sequence). Germline trimming cut 2 bases from V and 1 base from J; bases unmatched to any gene: 2.

This clonotype was found a few times. The chain carries TRBV6-7 and TRBJ2-1; 9 nucleotides line up with TRBD1. TRBV6-7 is an ORF, and what it does is uncertain. The CDR3 loop spans 20 amino acids. V was clipped by 5 bases and J by 9 bases; unmatched bases: 26. CDR3 in amino acids: CASSPRWATGGESIGIEQFF. CDR3 sequence (DNA): TGTGCCAGCAGTCCTCGGTGGGCAACAGGGGGCGAAAGTATAGGAATTGAGCAGTTCTTC.

V is TRBV19 and J is TRBJ1-1; 10 bases are shared with TRBD1. Germline V gives CDR1 LNHDA, CDR2 SQIVND (reference sequence). There are 16 residues in the CDR3. J gave up 4 bases and V 7 bases, and 12 bases lay outside the gene matches. CDR3 DNA: TGTGCCAGTAAGGGGACAGGGGTTGTGATTGGCACTGAAGCTTTCTTT. Protein product: CASKGTGVVIGTEAFF.

This clonotype has only a few counts. The V and J genes are TRBV7-8 and TRBJ2-7; TRBD2 matches 9 bases. Germline trimming cut 2 bases from V and 4 bases from J; bases unmatched to any gene: 0. Germline V gene sequence: CDR1 SGHVS, CDR2 FQNEAQ. This CDR3 spans 13 amino acids. Written as DNA, the CDR3 is TGTGCCAGCAGCTTAACTAGCGGGTACGAGCAGTACTTC. This codes for CASSLTSGYEQYF. Full variable domain (outside the CDR3, taken from reference TRBV7-8 and TRBJ2-7): GAGVSQSPRYKVAKRGQDVALRCDPISGHVSLFWYQQALGQGPEFLTYFQNEAQLDKSGLPSDRFFAERPEGSVSTLKIQRTQQEDSAVYLCASSLTSGYEQYFGPGTRLTVT.

The chain uses TRBV25-1 and TRBJ1-1; D call uncertain. The germline V gene has CDR1 MGHDK and CDR2 SYGVNS. Trimming left V 2 bases short and J 7 bases short, with 5 bases between. The CDR3 loop spans 11 amino acids. The DNA for the CDR3 is TGTGCCAGCAGTGAACACCTTGAAGCTTTCTTT. Translated: CASSEHLEAFF.

This clonotype was seen many times. V and J are TRBV5-1 and TRBJ1-3, with TRBD1 matching 7 bases. The CDR3 sequence is 15 residues long. V gave up 4 bases and J gave up 0 bases; unmatched junction bases: 4. Per the germline V gene, CDR1 is SGHRS and CDR2 is YFSETQ. DNA for the CDR3: TGCGCCAGCAGCACCGGGACAGCCTCTGGAAACACCATATATTTT. It is translated as CASSTGTASGNTIYF.

This clonotype was seen once. One end of the junction fails to match germline, which may point to a read error. The rearrangement joins TRBV10-2 to TRBJ2-3; D is possibly TRBD2 (6 bases). Germline V gene lookup returns CDR1 WSHSY and CDR2 SAAADI. This CDR3 is 11 amino acids long. The CDR3: CASSTGDAQYF. CDR3 coding DNA: TGCGCCAGCAGTACGGGAGATGCGCAGTATTTT.

The chain joins TRBV5-1 to TRBJ1-1; unclear D gene. V was clipped by 3 bases and J by 2 bases, with 11 bases between them. Germline values: CDR1 SGHRS, CDR2 YFSETQ. The CDR3 covers 14 residues. CDR3 sequence (DNA): TGCGCCAGCAGCTCCCGGGTCCTCAACACTGAAGCTTTCTTT. Amino acid sequence: CASSSRVLNTEAFF.

CDR3 loop: CASSERGTNNEQFF. The CDR3, as DNA: TGTGCCAGCAGTGAGCGGGGAACAAACAATGAGCAGTTCTTC. The rearrangement links TRBV2 to TRBJ2-1, with D maybe TRBD2 (6 bases). CDR1 SNHLY and CDR2 FYNNEI come from the germline V gene. The CDR3 covers 14 residues. The V end lost 3 bases, the J end lost 5 bases, and 11 bases lay between the germline ends.

This clonotype was seen at least ten times. The gene calls are TRBV7-8 and TRBJ2-5; D may be TRBD1 (5 bases). With 1 base removed from V and 6 bases from J, the gap between germline ends came to 15 bases. This CDR3 spans 15 amino acids. The germline gives CDR1 SGHVS, CDR2 FQNEAQ. CDR3 loop: CASSLGAGISKTQYF. The CDR3 DNA follows: TGTGCCAGCAGCTTAGGGGCAGGGATTTCCAAGACCCAGTACTTC.